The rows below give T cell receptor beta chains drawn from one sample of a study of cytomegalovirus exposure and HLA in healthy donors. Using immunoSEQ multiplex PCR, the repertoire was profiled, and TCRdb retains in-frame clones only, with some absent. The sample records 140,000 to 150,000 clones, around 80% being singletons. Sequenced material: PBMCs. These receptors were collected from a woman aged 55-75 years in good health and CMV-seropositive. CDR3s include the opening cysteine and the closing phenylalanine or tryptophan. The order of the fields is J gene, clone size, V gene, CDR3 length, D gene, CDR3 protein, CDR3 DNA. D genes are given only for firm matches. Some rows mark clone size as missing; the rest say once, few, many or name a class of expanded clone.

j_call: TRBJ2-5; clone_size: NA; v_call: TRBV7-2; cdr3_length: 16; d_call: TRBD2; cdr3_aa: CASRITSGGSKETQYF; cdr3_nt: TGTGCCAGCAGGATAACTAGCGGGGGTTCAAAAGAGACCCAGTACTTC
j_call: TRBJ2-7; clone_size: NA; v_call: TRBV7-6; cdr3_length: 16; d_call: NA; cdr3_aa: CASSLAAGGVIFEQYF; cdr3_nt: TGTGCCAGCAGCTTAGCCGCAGGCGGGGTTATATTCGAGCAGTACTTC
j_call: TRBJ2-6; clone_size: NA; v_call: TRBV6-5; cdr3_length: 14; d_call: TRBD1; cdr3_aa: CASSYLVRGQALTF; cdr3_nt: TGTGCCAGCAGTTACCTAGTGAGGGGGCAGGCCCTGACTTTC
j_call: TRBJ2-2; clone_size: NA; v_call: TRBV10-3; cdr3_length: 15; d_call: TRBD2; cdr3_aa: CAISVLAGGTGELFF; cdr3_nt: TGTGCCATCAGTGTACTGGCGGGAGGTACCGGGGAGCTGTTTTTT
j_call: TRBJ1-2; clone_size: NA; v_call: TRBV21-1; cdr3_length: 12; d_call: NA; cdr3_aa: CASIRHDYGYTF; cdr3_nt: TGTGCCAGCATACGACATGACTATGGCTACACCTTC
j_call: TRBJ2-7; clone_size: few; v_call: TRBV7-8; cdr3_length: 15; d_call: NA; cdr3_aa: CASSPENREIYEQYF; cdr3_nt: TGTGCCAGCAGCCCAGAGAACAGGGAAATCTACGAGCAGTACTTC
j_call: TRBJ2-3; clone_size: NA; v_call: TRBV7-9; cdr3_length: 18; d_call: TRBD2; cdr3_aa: CASSVGLIGTRKADTQYF; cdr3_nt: TGTGCCAGCAGCGTAGGACTGATCGGGACTAGGAAAGCAGATACGCAGTATTTT
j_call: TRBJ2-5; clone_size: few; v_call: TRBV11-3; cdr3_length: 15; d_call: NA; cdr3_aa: CASSLGGDHQETQYF; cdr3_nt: TGTGCCAGCAGCTTAGGGGGGGACCACCAAGAGACCCAGTACTTC
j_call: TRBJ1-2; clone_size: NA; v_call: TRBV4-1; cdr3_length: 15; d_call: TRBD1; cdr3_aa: CASSRLQGGDYGYTF; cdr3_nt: TGCGCCAGCAGCCGTCTACAGGGGGGGGACTATGGCTACACCTTC
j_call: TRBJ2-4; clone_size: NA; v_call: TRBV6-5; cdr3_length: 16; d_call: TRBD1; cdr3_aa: CASSSYRGLEENIQYF; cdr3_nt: TGTGCCAGCAGTTCTTACAGGGGTCTCGAAGAAAACATTCAGTACTTC
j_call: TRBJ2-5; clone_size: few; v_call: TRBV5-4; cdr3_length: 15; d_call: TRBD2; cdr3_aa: CASSGTSGDKETQYF; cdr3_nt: TGTGCCAGCAGCGGGACTAGCGGCGACAAAGAGACCCAGTACTTC
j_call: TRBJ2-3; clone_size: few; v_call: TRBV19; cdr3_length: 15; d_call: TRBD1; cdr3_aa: CASSPWDRAPDTQYF; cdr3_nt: TGTGCCAGTAGTCCCTGGGACAGGGCGCCAGATACGCAGTATTTT
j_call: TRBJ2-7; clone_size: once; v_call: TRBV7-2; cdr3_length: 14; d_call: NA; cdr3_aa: CASSLTGSSYEQYF; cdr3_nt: TGTGCCAGCAGCCTCACCGGGAGCTCCTACGAGCAGTACTTC
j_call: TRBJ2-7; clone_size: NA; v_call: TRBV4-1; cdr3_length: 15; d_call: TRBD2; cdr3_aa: CASSQESGRYYEQYF; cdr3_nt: TGCGCCAGCAGCCAAGAGAGCGGGAGGTACTACGAGCAGTACTTC
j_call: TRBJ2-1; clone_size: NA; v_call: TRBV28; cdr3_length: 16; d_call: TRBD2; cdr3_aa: CASSPYLAGGYNEQFF; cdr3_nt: TGTGCCAGCAGCCCTTATCTGGCGGGAGGGTACAATGAGCAGTTCTTC
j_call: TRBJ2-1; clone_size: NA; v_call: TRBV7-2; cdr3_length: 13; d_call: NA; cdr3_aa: CASSSMRVDEQFF; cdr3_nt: TGTGCCAGCAGCTCCATGCGGGTGGATGAGCAGTTCTTC
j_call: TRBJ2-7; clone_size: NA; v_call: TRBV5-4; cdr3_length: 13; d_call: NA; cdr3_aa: CASSLFPGREQYF; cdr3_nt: TGTGCCAGCAGCTTGTTCCCCGGTCGCGAGCAGTACTTC
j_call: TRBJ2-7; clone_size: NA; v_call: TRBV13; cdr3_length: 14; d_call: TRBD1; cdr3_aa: CASSRRTGNYEQYF; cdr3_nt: TGTGCCAGCAGCCGCAGGACAGGGAACTACGAGCAGTACTTC
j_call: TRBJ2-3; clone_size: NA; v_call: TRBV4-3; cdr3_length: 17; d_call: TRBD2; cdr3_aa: CASSQGLAGTASFTQYF; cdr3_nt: TGCGCCAGCAGCCAAGGACTAGCGGGGACAGCCAGTTTCACGCAGTATTTT
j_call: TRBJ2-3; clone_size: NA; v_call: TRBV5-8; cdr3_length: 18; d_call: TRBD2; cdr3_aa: CASSLLGSMGLHTDTQYF; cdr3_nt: TGTGCCAGCAGCTTGTTGGGTAGTATGGGACTACACACAGATACGCAGTATTTT
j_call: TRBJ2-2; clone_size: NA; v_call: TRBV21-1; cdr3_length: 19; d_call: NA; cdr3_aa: CASSNRRWNRGINTGELFF; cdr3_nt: TGTGCCAGCAGCAATCGTCGTTGGAACCGGGGGATAAACACCGGGGAGCTGTTTTTT
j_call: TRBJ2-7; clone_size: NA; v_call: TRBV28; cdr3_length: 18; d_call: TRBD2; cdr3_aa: CASSFYFIPGLASYEQYF; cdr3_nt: TGTGCCAGCAGTTTCTATTTTATCCCGGGACTAGCCTCGTACGAGCAGTACTTC
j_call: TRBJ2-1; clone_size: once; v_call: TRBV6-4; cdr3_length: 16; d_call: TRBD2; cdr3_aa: CASSPGMGLANNEQFF; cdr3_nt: TGTGCCAGCAGTCCCGGGATGGGACTAGCGAACAATGAGCAGTTCTTC
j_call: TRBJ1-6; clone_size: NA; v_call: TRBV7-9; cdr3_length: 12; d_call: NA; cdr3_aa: CASSFDNSPLHF; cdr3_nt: TGTGCCAGCAGCTTCGATAATTCACCCCTCCACTTT
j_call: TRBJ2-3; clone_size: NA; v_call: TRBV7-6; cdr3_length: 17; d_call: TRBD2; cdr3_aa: CASSRWTSGEQGDTQYF; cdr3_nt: TGTGCCAGCAGCCGATGGACTAGCGGGGAACAGGGAGATACGCAGTATTTT
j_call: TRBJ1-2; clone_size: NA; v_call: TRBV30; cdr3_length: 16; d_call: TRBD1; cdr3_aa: CAWSERTGSANYGYTF; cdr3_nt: TGTGCCTGGAGTGAAAGGACAGGGTCGGCTAACTATGGCTACACCTTC